Shown below are 5 T cell receptor beta chains from a single sample sequenced in a study of shared T cell receptors in the human thymus. This table comes from immunoSEQ multiplex PCR, and its TCRdb copy is limited to in-frame clones, with some not included. The repertoire holds about 540,000 clones, with approximately 80% as singletons. The sample was also reused in another study, on human thymus T cells.

The specimen was thymocytes. These receptors all come from a boy younger than two with a congenital heart defect.

This chain joins TRBV11-3 and TRBJ2-7; no firm D call. The CDR3 runs to 14 residues. Trimming removed 2 bases at V and 4 bases at J, with 12 bases between. CDR1 and CDR2 from the germline V gene are SGHNT and YENEEA. Here the CDR3 DNA reads TGTGCCAGCAGCTTAACTCACAGAGAGTACGAGCAGTACTTC. As protein: CASSLTHREYEQYF.

The chain joins TRBV28 to TRBJ2-7; TRBD1 matches at 8 bases. The CDR3 extends over 15 amino acids. V gave up 7 bases and J gave up 1 base; unmatched junction bases: 9. Germline V lookup: CDR1 MDHEN, CDR2 SYDVKM. CDR3: CASTHLRDRSYEQYF. The DNA for the CDR3 is TGTGCCAGCACCCACCTCCGGGACAGGTCCTACGAGCAGTACTTC.

CDR3 region: CASSSDRGHRNTEAFF. CDR3 DNA: TGCGCCAGCAGCTCCGACAGGGGGCATAGGAACACTGAAGCTTTCTTT. This rearrangement joins TRBV5-1 to TRBJ1-1, with 10 bases identical to TRBD1. Germline V CDR1 and CDR2: SGHRS, YFSETQ. V dropped 3 bases and J dropped 1; count of bases not matched to a gene: 6. The CDR3 totals 16 residues.

The chain recombines TRBV27 with TRBJ2-1; D is perhaps TRBD2 (5 bases). In germline, CDR1 is MNHEY, CDR2 SMNVEV (reference sequence). The CDR3 totals 19 residues. V was trimmed by 5 bases and J by 1 base, leaving 24 bases between them. CDR3 sequence: CASSTPLEASPPSYNEQFF. The CDR3 DNA follows: TGTGCCAGCAGTACCCCCCTGGAAGCTAGCCCCCCGTCCTACAATGAGCAGTTCTTC.

The chain's CDR3 is CASSSSSMETQYF. CDR3 bases: TGTGCCAGCAGCTCCTCTAGCATGGAGACCCAGTACTTC. The rearrangement joins TRBV11-2 to TRBJ2-5, with a possible D match to TRBD2 (5 bases). Germline loops: CDR1 SGHAT, CDR2 FQNNGV. This CDR3 has 13 amino acids. V was shortened by 4 bases and J by 5 bases, with 11 bases between the two germline ends.